The TCR beta chain under discussion was sequenced for a study of OX40 agonist ivuxolimab in advanced cancers. This clone has a handful of counts. V dropped 8 bases and J dropped 10; count of bases not matched to a gene: 11. The CDR3 has 14 residues. Germline CDR1 and CDR2: SGHDT and YYEEEE. Method: immunoSEQ multiplex PCR; TCRdb's copy keeps in-frame clones and lacks some. The sample records fewer than 25,000 clones, 85% to 90% being singletons. This TCR was recovered from an adult with an advanced solid tumor such as melanoma, head and neck, liver or kidney cancer. The sample consisted of CD4+ or CD8+ T cells sorted from blood, taken in a trial of the OX40 agonist ivuxolimab. The chain couples TRBV5-6 to TRBJ1-6; TRBD1 matches at 8 bases. CDR3 nucleotide sequence: TGTGCCAGTACCCGACAGGGGACGGGGTCACCCCTCCACTTT. This encodes CASTRQGTGSPLHF. The entire variable domain, with the rest obtained from reference TRBV5-6 and TRBJ1-6, is as follows: DAGVTQSPTHLIKTRGQQVTLRCSPKSGHDTVSWYQQALGQGPQFIFQYYEEEERQRGNFPDRFSGHQFPNYSSELNVNALLLGDSALYLCASTRQGTGSPLHFGNGTRLTVT.